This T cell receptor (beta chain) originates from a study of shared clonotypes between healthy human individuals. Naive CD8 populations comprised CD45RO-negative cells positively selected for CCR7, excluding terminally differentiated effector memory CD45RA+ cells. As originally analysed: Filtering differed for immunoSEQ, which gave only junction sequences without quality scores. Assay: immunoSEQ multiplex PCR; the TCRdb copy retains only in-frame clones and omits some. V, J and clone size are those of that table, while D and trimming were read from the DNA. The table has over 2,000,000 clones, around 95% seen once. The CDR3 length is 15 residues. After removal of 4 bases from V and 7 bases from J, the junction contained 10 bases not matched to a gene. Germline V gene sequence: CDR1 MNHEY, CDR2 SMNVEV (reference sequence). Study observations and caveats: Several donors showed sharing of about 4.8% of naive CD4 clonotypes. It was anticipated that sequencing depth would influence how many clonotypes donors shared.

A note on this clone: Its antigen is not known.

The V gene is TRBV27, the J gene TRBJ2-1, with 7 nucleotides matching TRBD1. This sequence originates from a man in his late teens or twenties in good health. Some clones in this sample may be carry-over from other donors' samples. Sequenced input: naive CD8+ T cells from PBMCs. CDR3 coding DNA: TGTGCCAGCAGTTCCGGACAGGCTTTTGGAAATGAGCAGTTCTTC. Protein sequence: CASSSGQAFGNEQFF.